Listed here are 30 T cell receptor beta chains from one sample, sequenced in a study of technical replicates of blood from several donors. The repertoire was sequenced with immunoSEQ multiplex PCR; TCRdb's copy has only in-frame clones and lacks some. The top ten clones hold roughly 0.25% of a sample with 75,000 to 95,000 clones, about 94% of them seen once. Material: T cells isolated from PBMCs. The receptors stem from a human donor in good health.

The rearrangement links TRBV30 to TRBJ1-6, with D possibly being TRBD1 (6 bases). V lost 3 bases to trimming and J lost 7 bases, with 19 bases between them. Germline V lookup: CDR1 GTSNPN, CDR2 SVGIG (reference sequence). The CDR3 totals 16 residues. This chain's CDR3 is CAWSVIQGVSNSPLHF. In nucleotides, the CDR3 is TGTGCCTGGAGCGTTATACAGGGCGTATCGAATTCACCCCTCCACTTT. Variable domain in full (rest from reference TRBV30 and TRBJ1-6): SQTIHQWPATLVQPVGSPLSLECTVEGTSNPNLYWYRQAAGRGLQLLFYSVGIGQISSEVPQNLSASRPQDRQFILSSKKLLLSDSGFYLCAWSVIQGVSNSPLHFGNGTRLTVT.

This rearrangement joins TRBV28 to TRBJ1-2; D perhaps matches TRBD1 (6 bases). The CDR3 sequence is 13 residues long. Germline lookup yields CDR1 MDHEN and CDR2 SYDVKM. V gave up 6 bases and J gave up 5 bases, with 13 bases separating them. The CDR3 nucleotides read TGTGCCAGCAGGCAGGACAGAGCTTATGGCTACACCTTC. Translating it yields CASRQDRAYGYTF.

The genes are TRBV25-1 and TRBJ2-1; D is unclear. This CDR3 region has 15 residues. The germline CDR1 and CDR2 sequences are MGHDK and SYGVNS. Trimming stripped 4 bases from V and 9 bases from J, with 19 bases between. The CDR3 DNA reads TGTGCCAGCAGTGTGCGATCGGGTTTTCCGGGTGAGCAGTTCTTC. Translating it yields CASSVRSGFPGEQFF.

The V call is TRBV4-1, the J call TRBJ2-5; D is perhaps TRBD2 (5 bases). Trimming stripped 0 bases from V and 7 bases from J, with 15 bases between. The CDR3 contains 15 residues. Germline V CDR1 and CDR2: MGHRA, YSYEKL. CDR3 in DNA: TGCGCCAGCAGCCAAGATCGGACTCGAGAAGGGACCCAGTACTTC. Translating it yields CASSQDRTREGTQYF.

V is TRBV27 and J is TRBJ2-7, with a weak D call TRBD1 (6 bases). The ends were cut back, 5 bases at V and 6 bases at J, with 20 bases in the middle. The CDR3 consists of 15 residues. Germline V lookup: CDR1 MNHEY, CDR2 SMNVEV (reference sequence). The CDR3 DNA reads as TGTGCCAGCAGTCACTACCGAGGACAGTCGATCGAGCAGTACTTC. Residues: CASSHYRGQSIEQYF.

This chain links TRBV14 with TRBJ1-2, with D perhaps matching TRBD1 (5 bases). CDR3 length: 16 residues. Deletions cut 0 bases from V and 8 bases from J, with 19 bases between. Germline V gene lookup returns CDR1 SGHDN and CDR2 FVKESK. This CDR3 reads CASSQEASGIFGGYTF. The CDR3, as DNA: TGTGCCAGCAGCCAAGAGGCGTCAGGGATATTCGGCGGCTACACCTTC.

The chain recombines TRBV10-1 with TRBJ2-5; possibly TRBD2 for D (5 bases). Germline V CDR1 and CDR2: WNHNN, SYGVQD (reference sequence). This CDR3 has 14 residues. The V and J ends lost 0 bases and 2 bases respectively, with 7 bases between them. The CDR3 is CASSESGGQETQYF. The CDR3 DNA is TGCGCCAGCAGTGAGTCAGGAGGTCAAGAGACCCAGTACTTC.

This sequence joins TRBV7-9 and TRBJ1-1, with D possibly matching TRBD1 (5 bases). The CDR3 is 15 residues long. The germline V gene encodes CDR1 SEHNR and CDR2 FQNEAQ (reference sequence). Between the trimmed V and J ends, which lost 2 bases and 0 bases, there was a span of 10 bases. The CDR3 coding sequence is TGTGCCAGCAGCTTATTAAGGGGCTTGAACACTGAAGCTTTCTTT. This gives the protein CASSLLRGLNTEAFF.

In this sample, this clone turned up once. The chain employs TRBV7-6 and TRBJ1-4, with 7 bases that match TRBD1. The CDR3 has 17 amino acids. The germline gives CDR1 SGHVS, CDR2 FNYEAQ. Germline trimming cut 6 bases from V and 7 bases from J; bases unmatched to any gene: 17. DNA for the CDR3: TGTGCCAGCAGTTCTAGGACAGGCGGAAACGTCGGTGAAAAACTGTTTTTT. This encodes CASSSRTGGNVGEKLFF.

This clone has a single count. The chain links TRBV14 to TRBJ2-1; 11 bases align to TRBD2. Germline CDR1 and CDR2: SGHDN and FVKESK. This CDR3 contains 16 residues. After removal of 3 bases from V and 7 bases from J, the junction contained 8 bases not matched to a gene. This chain's CDR3 is CASSHYSGRARNEQFF. As DNA, the CDR3 is TGTGCCAGCAGCCACTATAGCGGGAGGGCCCGTAATGAGCAGTTCTTC.

The chain has TRBV6-5 and TRBJ2-1, with D possibly TRBD2 on 7 matching bases. Germline lookup yields CDR1 MNHEY and CDR2 SVGAGI. The CDR3 is made up of 15 amino acids. V was trimmed by 7 bases and J by 5 bases, leaving 18 bases between them. This CDR3 reads CASTPGGGRDNEQFF. In DNA form, the CDR3 reads TGTGCCAGCACTCCCGGGGGCGGGAGAGACAATGAGCAGTTCTTC.

This clone was seen a handful of times. The chain has TRBV2 and TRBJ1-4; D is unresolved. Per the germline V gene, CDR1 is SNHLY and CDR2 is FYNNEI. The CDR3 is made up of 13 amino acids. V lost 7 bases to trimming and J lost 2 bases, with 8 bases between them. CDR3 loop: CASKVGTNEKLFF. The CDR3 DNA is TGTGCCAGCAAAGTCGGGACTAATGAAAAACTGTTTTTT.

This chain connects TRBV6-5 to TRBJ2-2, with a weak D call TRBD1 (7 bases). Germline values: CDR1 MNHEY, CDR2 SVGAGI. The CDR3 extends over 16 amino acids. V dropped 3 bases and J dropped 1 base, with 12 bases sitting between them. Here the CDR3 DNA reads TGTGCCAGCAGTTATTCTCAGGGGGGGAACACCGGGGAGCTGTTTTTT. Its protein is CASSYSQGGNTGELFF.

The chain couples TRBV25-1 to TRBJ1-1; D is unclear. This CDR3 spans 16 amino acids. The germline V and J ends were trimmed by 5 bases and 3 bases, with 19 bases remaining between them. The germline gives CDR1 MGHDK, CDR2 SYGVNS. CDR3 DNA: TGTGCCAGCAGTATCCCTCGAGGGCAGGCGGACACTGAAGCTTTCTTT. Translated: CASSIPRGQADTEAFF.

The V and J genes are TRBV7-9 and TRBJ2-3, with a possible D match to TRBD2 (6 bases). Germline V gives CDR1 SEHNR, CDR2 FQNEAQ (reference sequence). The CDR3 runs to 14 residues. Trimming took 7 bases from V and 6 from J, leaving 17 bases between them. This chain's CDR3 is CASIPGLQADTQYF. The CDR3 DNA reads as TGTGCCAGCATTCCGGGACTCCAGGCGGATACGCAGTATTTT.

The chain carries TRBV25-1 and TRBJ1-2, with D perhaps matching TRBD1 (6 bases). The CDR3 is 14 residues long. V was cut by 5 bases and J by 7 bases, with 17 bases left in between. Germline loops: CDR1 MGHDK, CDR2 SYGVNS. CDR3 nucleotides: TGTGCCAGCAGTCCGGCCCAGACCAGGGGTGGCTACACCTTC. It encodes CASSPAQTRGGYTF.

The genes are TRBV27 and TRBJ2-1, with 12 nucleotides matching TRBD1. CDR3 length: 20 residues. Looked up from germline, CDR1 is MNHEY and CDR2 is SMNVEV (reference sequence). V gave up 3 bases and J gave up 0 bases; unmatched junction bases: 12. CDR3 loop: CASSLDWRDRGPSSYNEQFF. The CDR3 DNA is TGTGCCAGCAGTTTGGATTGGCGGGACAGGGGGCCGAGCTCCTACAATGAGCAGTTCTTC.

The chain links TRBV9 to TRBJ2-7, with 10 bases that match TRBD1. The CDR3 is 16 amino acids. Per the germline V gene, CDR1 is SGDLS and CDR2 is YYNGEE. V lost 2 bases and J lost 3; bases outside the gene matches: 8. The CDR3 protein is CASSVSGQGVFYEQYF. CDR3 nucleotide sequence: TGTGCCAGCAGCGTCTCCGGACAGGGGGTTTTCTACGAGCAGTACTTC.

This rearrangement joins TRBV29-1 to TRBJ2-7, with D possibly matching TRBD1 (5 bases). V lost 3 bases and J lost 4, with 22 bases in between. The CDR3 runs to 16 residues. Per the germline V gene, CDR1 is SQVTM and CDR2 is ANQGSEA. CDR3 amino acids: CSVEGLRQGFWYEQYF. The CDR3 DNA is TGCAGCGTTGAGGGGCTTCGGCAGGGTTTCTGGTACGAGCAGTACTTC.

V and J are TRBV27 and TRBJ2-7; 9 bases agree with TRBD1. The V and J ends lost 5 bases and 4 bases, in that order; junction bases with no gene match: 12. In germline, CDR1 is MNHEY, CDR2 SMNVEV (reference sequence). The CDR3 has 16 residues. Here the CDR3 DNA reads TGTGCCAGCAGTCCTTATCCGGGACAGGGAAGGTACGAGCAGTACTTC. The encoded protein is CASSPYPGQGRYEQYF.

The chain uses TRBV19 and TRBJ2-1; 7 bases agree with TRBD2. J lost 2 bases, V lost 3 bases, and 7 bases had no gene match. Germline V gene lookup returns CDR1 LNHDA and CDR2 SQIVND (reference sequence). The CDR3 consists of 16 residues. CDR3 region: CASSIFSGTTYNEQFF. In DNA, the CDR3 is TGTGCCAGTAGTATTTTCAGCGGGACTACCTACAATGAGCAGTTCTTC.

This chain links TRBV29-1 with TRBJ1-4; D is unclear. Trimming cost V 7 bases and J 1 base, with 4 bases left between them. In germline, CDR1 is SQVTM, CDR2 ANQGSEA. The CDR3 loop spans 11 amino acids. The CDR3, as DNA: TGCAGCGCCGTAACTAATGAAAAACTGTTTTTT. Protein: CSAVTNEKLFF.

The chain links TRBV6-1 to TRBJ2-1; tentatively, D is TRBD2 (6 bases). The V end was cut by 2 bases, the J end by 0 bases, with 8 bases between. From germline, CDR1 is MNHNS and CDR2 SASEGT. The length of the CDR3 is 15 residues. DNA of the CDR3: TGTGCCAGCAGTGAAACTAGCTCCTCCTACAATGAGCAGTTCTTC. Protein product: CASSETSSSYNEQFF.

This sequence joins TRBV9 and TRBJ2-1, with 7 bases identical to TRBD2. V trimming: 0 bases; J trimming: 7 bases; junction bases outside the gene matches: 10. The CDR3 is made up of 16 amino acids. The V gene's germline CDR1 is SGDLS and CDR2 YYNGEE. CDR3 in amino acids: CASSVGPAGDQNEQFF. In DNA, the CDR3 is TGTGCCAGCAGCGTAGGGCCCGCGGGGGACCAAAATGAGCAGTTCTTC.

This chain links TRBV4-1 with TRBJ1-1, with a possible D match to TRBD1 (5 bases). CDR1 is MGHRA and CDR2 is YSYEKL in the germline V gene. The length of the CDR3 is 15 residues. The V and J ends lost 6 bases and 0 bases respectively, with 14 bases between them. CDR3 residues: CASRVGGELNTEAFF. The CDR3 nucleotides read TGCGCCAGCAGGGTGGGGGGGGAGCTGAACACTGAAGCTTTCTTT.

The CDR3 here is CASSLDVVGANQPQHF. Here the CDR3 DNA reads TGCGCCAGCAGCTTGGATGTGGTCGGAGCGAATCAGCCCCAGCATTTT. This chain links TRBV5-1 with TRBJ1-5; D is uncertain. CDR1 is SGHRS, CDR2 YFSETQ, per germline. The V end was cut by 0 bases, the J end by 4 bases, with 14 bases between. CDR3 length: 16 amino acids. Variable domain in full (rest from reference TRBV5-1 and TRBJ1-5): KAGVTQTPRYLIKTRGQQVTLSCSPISGHRSVSWYQQTPGQGLQFLFEYFSETQRNKGNFPGRFSGRQFSNSRSEMNVSTLELGDSALYLCASSLDVVGANQPQHFGDGTRLSIL.

This clone occurred once. The CDR3 nucleotides read TGTGCCAGCAGTTACCTTACAGGGGGACCTAATGAAAAACTGTTTTTT. Translating it yields CASSYLTGGPNEKLFF. The chain joins TRBV6-5 to TRBJ1-4, with 8 bases lining up with TRBD1. The V and J ends lost 2 bases and 3 bases, in that order; junction bases with no gene match: 5. The CDR3 is 16 residues long. Germline V gene sequence: CDR1 MNHEY, CDR2 SVGAGI.

The chain has TRBV5-1 and TRBJ1-2; the match to TRBD1 covers 7 bases. Per the germline V gene, CDR1 is SGHRS and CDR2 is YFSETQ. Unmatched junction bases numbered 11, after V lost 0 bases and J lost 6 bases. The CDR3 loop spans 16 amino acids. Here the CDR3 reads CASSLEGGPLGHGYTF. As DNA, the CDR3 is TGCGCCAGCAGCTTGGAAGGGGGCCCCCTGGGCCATGGCTACACCTTC. The full variable domain, with the rest looked up from reference TRBV5-1 and TRBJ1-2, is KAGVTQTPRYLIKTRGQQVTLSCSPISGHRSVSWYQQTPGQGLQFLFEYFSETQRNKGNFPGRFSGRQFSNSRSEMNVSTLELGDSALYLCASSLEGGPLGHGYTFGSGTRLTVV.

The chain recombines TRBV4-2 with TRBJ2-3; weak D call: TRBD2 (6 bases). The germline gives CDR1 LGHNA, CDR2 YNFKEQ. V lost 3 bases and J 1 base, leaving 11 bases between the germline ends. This CDR3 contains 15 residues. The CDR3 loop reads CASSQRGGGTDTQYF. CDR3 coding DNA: TGTGCCAGCAGCCAGCGGGGAGGTGGCACAGATACGCAGTATTTT.

This chain connects TRBV7-9 to TRBJ2-3, with 10 bases that match TRBD2. The junction had 8 bases not matched to a gene; V was cut back by 5 bases and J by 3 bases. Germline V gives CDR1 SEHNR, CDR2 FQNEAQ (reference sequence). The CDR3 contains 16 residues. The CDR3 protein is CASSVPGTSATDTQYF. The CDR3 DNA is TGTGCCAGCAGCGTTCCCGGGACTAGCGCGACAGATACGCAGTATTTT.